A single TCR beta chain is shown here with its context. The antigen remains unidentified. Primers targeted 54 TRBV and 13 TRBJ segments. Clones were sequenced by immunoSEQ multiplex PCR, and TCRdb holds only the in-frame ones, with some missing. The sample includes about 89,000 clones, about nine tenths of them seen just once. There are 17 residues in the CDR3. V lost 0 bases, J lost 7 bases, and 14 bases stayed unmatched. Per the germline V gene, CDR1 is LGHNA and CDR2 is YSLEER. These data come from a study of T cell repertoires and HLA-DP antigens. Whole-study findings and limits: Sorted CD137+ clonality was about 0.4 for both alloantigens, versus 0.03 to 0.04 pre-culture.

V usage is TRBV4-3 and J usage is TRBJ1-1; TRBD1 aligns across 7 bases. Sequenced sample: CD4+ T cells from PBMCs. The sequence derives from a man aged 45-65 years in good health and CMV-seronegative. The CDR3 bases are TGCGCCAGCAGCCAAGACCGCCCCGCAGGGGGTGGGGGTGAAGCTTTCTTT. Translated, it gives CASSQDRPAGGGGEAFF.